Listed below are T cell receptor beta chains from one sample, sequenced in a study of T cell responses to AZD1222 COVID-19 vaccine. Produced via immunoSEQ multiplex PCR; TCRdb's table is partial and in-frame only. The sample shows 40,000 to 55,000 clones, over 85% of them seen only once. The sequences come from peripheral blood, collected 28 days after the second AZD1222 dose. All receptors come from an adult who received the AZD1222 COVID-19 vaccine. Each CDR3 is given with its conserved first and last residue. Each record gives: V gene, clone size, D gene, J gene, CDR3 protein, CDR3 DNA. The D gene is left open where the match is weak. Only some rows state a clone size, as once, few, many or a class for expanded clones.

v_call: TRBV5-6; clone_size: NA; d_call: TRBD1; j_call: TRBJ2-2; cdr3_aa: CASSSFGTGGTGELFF; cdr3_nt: TGTGCCAGCAGCTCTTTCGGGACAGGGGGAACCGGGGAGCTGTTTTTT
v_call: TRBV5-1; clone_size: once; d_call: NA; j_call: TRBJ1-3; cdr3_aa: CASSLDFRWGNTIYF; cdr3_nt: TGCGCCAGCAGCTTGGATTTCCGGTGGGGAAACACCATATATTTT
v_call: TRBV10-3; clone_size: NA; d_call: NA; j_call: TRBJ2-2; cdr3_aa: CAISEMAGPSNTGELFF; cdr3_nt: TGTGCCATCAGTGAGATGGCGGGACCCTCGAACACCGGGGAGCTGTTTTTT
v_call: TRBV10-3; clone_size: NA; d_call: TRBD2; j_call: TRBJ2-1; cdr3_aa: CAIRTTSGAYNEQFF; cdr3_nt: TGTGCCATCAGGACCACTAGCGGAGCCTACAATGAGCAGTTCTTC
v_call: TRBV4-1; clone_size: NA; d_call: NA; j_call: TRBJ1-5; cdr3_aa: CASSQGLGPQHF; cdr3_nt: TGCGCCAGCAGCCAAGGCCTTGGGCCCCAGCATTTT
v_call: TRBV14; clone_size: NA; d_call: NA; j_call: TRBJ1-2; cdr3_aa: CASSQRGIVGYTF; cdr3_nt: TGTGCCAGCAGCCAAAGGGGGATAGTTGGCTACACCTTC
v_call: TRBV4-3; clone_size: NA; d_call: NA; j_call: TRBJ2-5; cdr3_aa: CASSQDPPGRETQYF; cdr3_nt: TGCGCCAGCAGCCAAGATCCCCCCGGGAGAGAGACCCAGTACTTC
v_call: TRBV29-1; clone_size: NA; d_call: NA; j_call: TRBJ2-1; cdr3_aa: CSVDGVRSYNEQFF; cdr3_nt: TGCAGCGTTGATGGCGTTCGCTCCTACAATGAGCAGTTCTTC
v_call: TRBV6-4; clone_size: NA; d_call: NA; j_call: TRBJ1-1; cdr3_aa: CASSVDLGTEAFF; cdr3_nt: TGTGCCAGCAGTGTCGACTTGGGGACTGAAGCTTTCTTT
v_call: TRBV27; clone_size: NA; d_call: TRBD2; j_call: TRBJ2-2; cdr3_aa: CASSPGLDTGELFF; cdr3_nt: TGTGCCAGCAGTCCAGGACTAGACACCGGGGAGCTGTTTTTT
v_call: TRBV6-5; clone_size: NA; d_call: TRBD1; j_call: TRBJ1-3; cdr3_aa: CASSRDRGFGNTIYF; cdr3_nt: TGTGCCAGCAGTCGGGACAGGGGATTTGGAAACACCATATATTTT
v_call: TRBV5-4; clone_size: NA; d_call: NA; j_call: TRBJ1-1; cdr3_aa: CASSIQSLNTEAFF; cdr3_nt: TGTGCCAGCAGCATACAGAGTTTGAACACTGAAGCTTTCTTT
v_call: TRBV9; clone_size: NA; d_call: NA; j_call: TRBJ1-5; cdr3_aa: CASSADSNQPQHF; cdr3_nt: TGTGCCAGCAGCGCTGACAGTAATCAGCCCCAGCATTTT
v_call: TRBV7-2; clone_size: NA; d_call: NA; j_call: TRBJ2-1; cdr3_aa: CASSYTGDEQFF; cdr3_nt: TGTGCCAGCAGCTACACAGGCGATGAGCAGTTCTTC
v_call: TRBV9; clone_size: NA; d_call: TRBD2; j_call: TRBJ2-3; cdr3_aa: CASSVRGGRTDTQYF; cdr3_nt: TGTGCCAGCAGCGTACGGGGGGGTCGGACAGATACGCAGTATTTT
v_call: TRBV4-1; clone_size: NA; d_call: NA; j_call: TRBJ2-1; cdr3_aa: CASSQPLTHLYNEQFF; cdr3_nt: TGCGCCAGCAGCCAACCCCTAACCCACCTCTACAATGAGCAGTTCTTC
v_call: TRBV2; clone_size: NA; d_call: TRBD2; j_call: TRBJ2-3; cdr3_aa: CASSPGTSGPRGYF; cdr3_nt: TGTGCCAGCTCCCCCGGGACTAGCGGGCCTAGGGGCTATTTT
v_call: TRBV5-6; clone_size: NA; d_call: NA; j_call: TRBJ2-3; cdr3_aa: CASSVSGSSTDTQYF; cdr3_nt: TGTGCCAGCAGCGTTAGCGGCTCTAGCACAGATACGCAGTATTTT